Listed below are T cell receptor beta chains from one sample, sequenced in a study of OX40 agonist ivuxolimab in advanced cancers. Measured with immunoSEQ multiplex PCR; TCRdb has only the in-frame clones, and not every one. The table includes approximately 40,000 clones, roughly 80% detected once. The material sequenced was CD4+ or CD8+ T cells sorted from blood, taken in a trial of the OX40 agonist ivuxolimab. Receptors were obtained from an adult with an advanced solid tumor such as melanoma, head and neck, liver or kidney cancer. Each CDR3 is given with its conserved first and last residue. A D gene is named only where the DNA matches it firmly. Part of the rows lack a size; the others show once, few, many or a class for expanded clones.

d_call clone_size j_call v_call cdr3_aa cdr3_nt
TRBD2 . TRBJ2-1 TRBV10-2 CASSEAASGRRNEQFF TGCGCCAGCAGTGAGGCGGCTAGCGGGAGGAGGAATGAGCAGTTCTTC
TRBD2 . TRBJ2-7 TRBV7-8 CASSLAPGTGGPSYEQYF TGTGCCAGCAGCTTAGCCCCTGGAACGGGGGGGCCCTCCTACGAGCAGTACTTC
. . TRBJ1-2 TRBV9 CASSVDEGFYGYTF TGTGCCAGCAGCGTAGATGAGGGATTCTATGGCTACACCTTC
TRBD1 . TRBJ2-7 TRBV30 CAWRLPGQYLYEQYF TGTGCCTGGAGACTTCCGGGACAGTACCTCTACGAGCAGTACTTC
. . TRBJ2-3 TRBV6-6 CASSYLGTDTQYF TGTGCCAGCAGTTACTTAGGGACGGATACGCAGTATTTT
TRBD1 . TRBJ2-7 TRBV13 CASTMTGLDEQYF TGTGCCAGCACCATGACAGGGCTCGACGAGCAGTACTTC
TRBD1 . TRBJ2-3 TRBV7-9 CASSLPPGGRTDTQYF TGTGCCAGCAGCTTACCCCCAGGGGGCCGCACAGATACGCAGTATTTT
TRBD1 few TRBJ1-2 TRBV7-6 CASSLDLTGSGGYTF TGTGCCAGCAGCTTAGATTTGACAGGGAGTGGCGGCTACACCTTC
. . TRBJ2-7 TRBV27 CASSPSGGEAYEQYF TGTGCCAGCAGTCCCTCGGGCGGGGAAGCCTACGAGCAGTACTTC
. once TRBJ1-2 TRBV7-9 CASSNGDGDAFLYGYTF TGTGCCAGCAGCAATGGGGACGGCGACGCTTTCCTCTATGGCTACACCTTC
. . TRBJ1-1 TRBV6-5 CATRFEGSNTEAFF TGTGCCACCCGATTTGAAGGGAGCAATACTGAAGCTTTCTTT
. . TRBJ1-5 TRBV19 CASSPQGFGNQPQHF TGTGCCAGTAGTCCCCAGGGGTTCGGCAATCAGCCCCAGCATTTT
. . TRBJ1-1 TRBV27 CASSLLARNTEAFF TGTGCTAGCAGTTTATTGGCTAGGAACACTGAAGCTTTCTTT
TRBD2 few TRBJ2-7 TRBV7-8 CASSLGTSGAHEQYF TGTGCCAGCAGCTTAGGGACTAGCGGGGCCCACGAGCAGTACTTC
TRBD2 . TRBJ2-5 TRBV7-9 CASSLSGTSLEETQYF TGTGCCAGCAGCTTATCCGGGACTAGCCTCGAAGAGACCCAGTACTTC
. . TRBJ1-3 TRBV30 CAWSNRLSGNTIYF TGTGCCTGGAGTAATCGTCTCTCTGGAAACACCATATATTTT
. . TRBJ2-2 TRBV10-1 CASSEVGGELFF TGCGCCAGCAGTGAAGTAGGCGGGGAGCTGTTTTTT
. medium-sized TRBJ2-1 TRBV6-4 CASSEEDGSGNEQFF TGTGCCAGCAGTGAAGAAGACGGGAGTGGGAATGAGCAGTTCTTC
. . TRBJ1-1 TRBV5-1 CASSLGGNPEAFF TGCGCCAGCAGCTTGGGCGGGAACCCGGAAGCTTTCTTT
TRBD1 . TRBJ1-1 TRBV7-2 CASSPEPGDRVTEAFF TGTGCCAGCAGCCCGGAACCTGGCGACAGGGTCACTGAAGCTTTCTTT
TRBD2 . TRBJ2-7 TRBV19 CASSILLAGGLYEQYF TGTGCCAGTAGTATCCTACTAGCGGGAGGGCTCTACGAGCAGTACTTC
TRBD2 . TRBJ2-1 TRBV14 CASSAGGQWNEQFF TGTGCCAGCAGCGCGGGGGGGCAGTGGAATGAGCAGTTCTTC
TRBD1 . TRBJ1-2 TRBV6-1 CASSERQGANYGYTF TGTGCCAGCAGTGAGCGACAGGGTGCTAACTATGGCTACACCTTC
. medium-sized TRBJ1-1 TRBV7-6 CASSLDENTEAFF TGTGCCAGCAGCTTAGATGAGAACACTGAAGCTTTCTTT
TRBD2 once TRBJ2-1 TRBV9 CASSVVAGVYNEQFF TGTGCCAGCAGCGTAGTAGCGGGGGTCTACAATGAGCAGTTCTTC
. . TRBJ1-5 TRBV18 CASSPPEYSNQPQHF TGTGCCAGCTCACCACCGGAATATAGCAATCAGCCCCAGCATTTT
TRBD2 . TRBJ2-2 TRBV9 CASSGRGAGGLNGELFF TGTGCCAGCAGCGGCCGCGGAGCGGGAGGGCTTAACGGGGAGCTGTTTTTT
. . TRBJ1-1 TRBV5-6 CASSLNTEAFF TGTGCCAGCAGCTTGAACACTGAAGCTTTCTTT